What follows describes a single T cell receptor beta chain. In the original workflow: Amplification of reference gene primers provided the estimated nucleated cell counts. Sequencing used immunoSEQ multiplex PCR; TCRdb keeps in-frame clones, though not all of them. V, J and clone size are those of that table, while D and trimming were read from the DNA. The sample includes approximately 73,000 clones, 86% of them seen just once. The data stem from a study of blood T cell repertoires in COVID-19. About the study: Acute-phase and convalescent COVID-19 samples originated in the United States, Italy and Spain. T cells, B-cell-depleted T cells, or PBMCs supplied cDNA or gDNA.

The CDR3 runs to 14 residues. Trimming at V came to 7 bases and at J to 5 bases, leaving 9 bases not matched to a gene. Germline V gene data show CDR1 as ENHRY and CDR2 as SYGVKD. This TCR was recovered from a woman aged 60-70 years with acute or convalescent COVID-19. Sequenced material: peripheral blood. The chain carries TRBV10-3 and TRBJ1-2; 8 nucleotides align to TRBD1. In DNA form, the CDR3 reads TGTGCCATCACCCGACAGGGGAGGGAATATGGCTACACCTTC. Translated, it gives CAITRQGREYGYTF.